A selection of T cell receptor beta chains follows, all from one sample in a study of cytomegalovirus exposure and HLA in healthy donors. Assay used: immunoSEQ multiplex PCR; TCRdb lists only in-frame clones, some missing. The sample records some 150,000 clones, over 75% being singletons. Sequenced material: PBMCs. Receptors were obtained from a man aged 25 to 40 in good health and CMV-seropositive. The CDR3 runs from the conserved cysteine through the conserved F or W. The D gene is left open where the match is weak. Clone size is shown for a subset of rows, as once, few, many or a class of expanded clone.

d_gene	abundance	v_gene	j_gene	CDR3aa
TRBD2	-	TRBV4-1	TRBJ2-5	CASSLAPGGTRETQYF
TRBD1	-	TRBV28	TRBJ2-3	CASSLPSGGNTDTQYF
-	-	TRBV15	-	CATSRDAHEQYF
TRBD1	once	TRBV5-1	TRBJ1-2	CASSLVAGGYGYTF
-	once	TRBV9	TRBJ2-3	CASSDDLFSTDTQYF
TRBD1	-	TRBV5-6	TRBJ2-1	CASSKGQGAFGEQFF
-	-	TRBV7-2	TRBJ2-1	CASSLVWEYNEQFF
TRBD1	-	TRBV19	TRBJ2-5	CASSRGLGATQYF
-	-	TRBV7-9	TRBJ1-2	CASSGGTGLHNYGYTF
-	-	TRBV4-3	TRBJ1-6	CASSQELQAHSPLHF
TRBD1	few	TRBV2	TRBJ2-7	CASSEIRQGAYEQYF
-	-	TRBV5-4	TRBJ2-3	CASSPQEEVADTQYF
TRBD2	-	TRBV9	TRBJ2-3	CASSPLSGRTDTQYF
-	-	TRBV20-1	TRBJ1-2	CSASLGGGYTF
TRBD2	-	TRBV11-2	TRBJ2-1	CASSFLAGVSNEQFF
-	-	TRBV5-1	TRBJ2-7	CASSLERFSYEQYF
-	few	TRBV6-5	TRBJ2-5	CASSYQRQETQYF
-	-	TRBV27	TRBJ2-7	CASTVADIYEQYF
-	-	TRBV5-1	TRBJ2-1	CASSSGQPGGEQFF
-	few	TRBV5-1	TRBJ2-3	CASSLEGGETTDTQYF
TRBD2	-	TRBV9	TRBJ2-1	CASSVASGTYNEQFF
-	-	TRBV30	TRBJ2-3	CAWSRDKSDTQYF
TRBD1	-	TRBV7-9	TRBJ1-6	CASSKATGQGGSPLHF
-	-	TRBV29-1	TRBJ2-6	CSVKTSGNVLTF
-	-	TRBV6-6	TRBJ2-7	CASSPGHFYEQYF
-	medium-sized	TRBV6-1	TRBJ2-3	CASSEKVGEGDTQYF
-	-	TRBV18	TRBJ1-1	CASSPQGGVNTEAFF
-	-	TRBV28	TRBJ1-2	CASSSDPGVGYTF
-	few	TRBV7-2	TRBJ2-1	CASSLGTRSYNEQFF
-	-	TRBV19	TRBJ1-5	CASSSQIYSNQPQHF
-	once	TRBV27	TRBJ1-1	CAIAAGRGTEAFF
TRBD1	-	TRBV5-1	TRBJ1-2	CASRPRGQGISDYGYTF
-	-	TRBV4-3	TRBJ1-3	CASSLNRVGANTIYF
TRBD2	-	TRBV7-9	TRBJ2-1	CASSPKSGTSGSPYNEQFF
-	-	TRBV6-5	TRBJ2-7	CASTSPRGYEQYF
TRBD1	-	TRBV5-1	TRBJ1-6	CASSLAGTGRSPLHF
TRBD2	-	TRBV19	TRBJ2-1	CASSIAGGRYNEQFF